The 9 T cell receptor beta chains in this list originate from one sample, sequenced in a study of blood T cell repertoires in COVID-19. The data were produced by immunoSEQ multiplex PCR, yet TCRdb's version contains in-frame clones alone and is incomplete. The sample includes approximately 110,000 clones, around 85% of them seen just once. Specimen: peripheral blood. The receptors were gathered from a woman older than 75 with COVID-19, enrolled during active disease.

Notes on this clone: Other nucleotide sequences in the sample specify the same CDR3. J is TRBJ2-7 and V is TRBV5-1; the match to TRBD2 covers 10 bases. In germline, CDR1 is SGHRS, CDR2 YFSETQ. This CDR3 is 13 amino acids long. V trimming: 4 bases; J trimming: 3 bases; junction bases outside the gene matches: 1. The DNA of the CDR3 is TGCGCCAGCAGCCCTAGCGGGAGCTACGAGCAGTACTTC. Protein product: CASSPSGSYEQYF.

The chain recombines TRBV5-5 with TRBJ2-1; D possibly corresponds to TRBD2 (6 bases). The V end was cut by 1 base, the J end by 12 bases, with 8 bases between. CDR3 length: 11 residues. CDR1 is SGHKS and CDR2 is YYEKEE in the germline V gene (reference sequence). The CDR3 sequence: CASSLMGLQFF. Here the CDR3 DNA reads TGTGCCAGCAGCTTGATGGGACTGCAGTTCTTC.

This clone was counted between two and nine times. V and J are TRBV5-1 and TRBJ2-1, with D possibly TRBD2 on 6 matching bases. The germline V and J ends were trimmed by 4 bases and 10 bases, with 12 bases remaining between them. Germline values: CDR1 SGHRS, CDR2 YFSETQ. The CDR3 is 12 residues long. DNA of the CDR3: TGCGCCAGCAGCGTTGGGGGGTGGGAGCAGTTCTTC. As protein: CASSVGGWEQFF.

J is TRBJ2-7 and V is TRBV20-1, with TRBD2 identical over 8 bases. The CDR3 extends over 14 amino acids. V shed 3 bases and J 1 base; nucleotides not matched to a gene: 5. Germline V gene lookup returns CDR1 DFQATT and CDR2 SNEGSKA (reference sequence). CDR3 region: CSASLTSGSYEQYF. The CDR3 region has the DNA TGCAGTGCTAGTCTAACTAGCGGATCCTACGAGCAGTACTTC.

The chain uses TRBV9 and TRBJ2-5, with D perhaps TRBD2 (5 bases). The CDR3 totals 16 residues. CDR1 and CDR2 from the germline V gene are SGDLS and YYNGEE. V was shortened by 0 bases and J by 5 bases, with 17 bases between the two germline ends. For the CDR3, the DNA is TGTGCCAGCAGCGTAGTGGGAGAAAGAGCGTTGGAGACCCAGTACTTC. Its protein product is CASSVVGERALETQYF.

The J gene is TRBJ1-4, the V gene TRBV11-2; 8 nucleotides match TRBD1. V shed 2 bases and J 3 bases; nucleotides not matched to a gene: 8. Germline V lookup: CDR1 SGHAT, CDR2 FQNNGV. The CDR3 spans 17 residues. This chain's CDR3 is CASSLRHRGTANEKLFF. CDR3 nucleotide sequence: TGTGCCAGCAGCTTACGGCACAGGGGGACAGCTAATGAAAAACTGTTTTTT.

V and J are TRBV5-6 and TRBJ2-2; TRBD1 matches 10 bases. The CDR3 is 15 amino acids. Germline CDR1 and CDR2: SGHDT and YYEEEE. The V gene end was trimmed by 3 bases and the J gene end by 4 bases; junction bases not matched to a gene: 3. CDR3 nucleotide sequence: TGTGCCAGCAGCTCGACAGGGGGCAGCACCGGGGAGCTGTTTTTT. It translates to CASSSTGGSTGELFF.

The rearrangement uses TRBV7-3 and TRBJ2-2; possibly TRBD2 for D (6 bases). CDR3 size: 15 residues. CDR1 is SGHTA and CDR2 is FQGTGA in the germline V gene. V dropped 4 bases and J dropped 4 bases, with 13 bases sitting between them. The CDR3 bases are TGTGCCAGCAGCTCTGGACTGGGGGGCACCGGGGAGCTGTTTTTT. This codes for CASSSGLGGTGELFF.

The J gene is TRBJ1-6, the V gene TRBV28, with 8 bases identical to TRBD1. Losses at the gene ends were 3 bases for V and 7 bases for J; bases not matched to a gene: 8. Germline CDR1 and CDR2: MDHEN and SYDVKM. The CDR3 is 16 residues long. The CDR3 loop reads CASSFPGTGPNSPLHF. In DNA, the CDR3 is TGTGCCAGCAGTTTTCCAGGGACAGGCCCAAATTCACCCCTCCACTTT.